This passage covers 30 T cell receptor beta chains from one sample sequenced in a study of blood T cells in healthy people across ages. The second PCR ran roughly 6 to 12 cycles with a sample-barcoded 5' primer and J-beta primers. TCRdb passed the 5' RACE reads through MiXCR, listing each CDR3 protein once. The sample contains around 1,600,000 distinct CDR3 sequences, 40% to 45% of which appear only once. The sequenced sample consisted of blood. These receptor sequences come from a woman between 18 and 29 years old in good health.

This rearrangement joins TRBV12-3 or TRBV12-4 to TRBJ1-4; no reliable D call. Trimming removed 1 base at V and 0 bases at J, with 6 bases between. This CDR3 contains 15 residues. DNA of the CDR3: TGTGCCAGCAGTTTAGGTCCAGCAACTAATGAAAAACTGTTTTTT. The encoded protein is CASSLGPATNEKLFF.

This clonotype was seen more than once but under ten times. The chain's CDR3 is CASSFPPLAGGTDTQYF. DNA for the CDR3: TGTGCCAGCAGCTTCCCACCTCTCGCGGGGGGGACAGATACGCAGTATTTT. V and J are TRBV7-9 and TRBJ2-3, with 9 positions matching TRBD2. V trimming: 3 bases; J trimming: 3 bases; junction bases outside the gene matches: 10. The CDR3 is 17 residues long. CDR1 is SEHNR, CDR2 FQNEAQ, per germline (reference sequence).

This clonotype was counted between two and nine times. This sequence joins TRBV9 and TRBJ2-3; D possibly matches TRBD1 or TRBD2 (6 bases each). V lost 3 bases and J lost 4, with 18 bases in between. CDR3 length: 16 amino acids. The germline V gene has CDR1 SGDLS and CDR2 YYNGEE. The CDR3 DNA reads as TGTGCCAGCAGCGCCCAGCCGGGGGCCATCTCAGATACGCAGTATTTT. Amino acids: CASSAQPGAISDTQYF.

The chain carries TRBV6-2 or TRBV6-3 and TRBJ2-7, with 9 nucleotides matching TRBD1. In germline, CDR1 is MNHEY, CDR2 SVGEGT. This CDR3 is 17 amino acids long. Unmatched junction bases numbered 21, after V lost 8 bases and J lost 7 bases. CDR3 nucleotide sequence: TGTGCCAGCGCTAGGTCGAATCGAGACAGGGGGTGGAATGAGCAGTACTTC. This sequence encodes CASARSNRDRGWNEQYF.

This clonotype was seen only a few times. V gene TRBV12-3 or TRBV12-4 combines with J gene TRBJ1-5; tentative D call: TRBD1 (5 bases). The CDR3 spans 15 residues. V lost 0 bases, J lost 5 bases, and 11 bases lay in between. The CDR3 loop reads CASSLAPGIHQPQHF. The CDR3 DNA reads TGTGCCAGCAGTTTAGCGCCAGGGATCCATCAGCCCCAGCATTTT.

This clonotype showed up many times. This chain connects TRBV10-3 to TRBJ2-1; TRBD1 matches 9 bases. V gave up 4 bases and J gave up 6 bases; unmatched junction bases: 1. Germline CDR1 is ENHRY and CDR2 is SYGVKD. This CDR3 has 13 residues. The CDR3 protein is CAISVDRGNEQFF. The CDR3 bases are TGTGCCATCAGTGTGGACAGGGGCAATGAGCAGTTCTTC.

The V gene is TRBV7-9, the J gene TRBJ1-2; no firm D call. The CDR3 runs to 14 residues. Germline CDR1 reads SEHNR; CDR2 reads FQNEAQ (reference sequence). Trimming removed 1 base at V and 4 bases at J, with 10 bases between. The CDR3 here is CASSLGLITYGYTF. The CDR3 nucleotides are TGTGCCAGCAGCTTAGGTCTGATAACCTATGGCTACACCTTC. Full variable domain (remainder filled in from reference TRBV7-9 and TRBJ1-2): DTGVSQNPRHKITKRGQNVTFRCDPISEHNRLYWYRQTLGQGPEFLTYFQNEAQLEKSRLLSDRFSAERPKGSFSTLEIQRTEQGDSAMYLCASSLGLITYGYTFGSGTRLTVV.

CDR3 coding DNA: TGTGCCAGCAGCAAAAAAGGTCACGGGGGCGGTATCTTGACAGATACGCAGTATTTT. This gives the protein CASSKKGHGGGILTDTQYF. The rearrangement joins TRBV21-1 to TRBJ2-3; TRBD1, as called in the table, went unchecked against the DNA. TRBV21-1 is a documented pseudogene. This CDR3 region has 19 residues.

V and J are TRBV20-1 and TRBJ1-5; D is possibly TRBD1 (5 bases). Germline CDR1 is DFQATT and CDR2 is SNEGSKA (reference sequence). The CDR3 length is 14 residues. V dropped 6 bases and J dropped 0 bases, with 12 bases sitting between them. The CDR3 here is CSAPGPVSNQPQHF. CDR3 coding DNA: TGCAGTGCCCCAGGGCCGGTTAGCAATCAGCCCCAGCATTTT.

V usage is TRBV25-1 and J usage is TRBJ2-5; D is possibly TRBD1 or TRBD2 (5 bases each). The V gene's germline CDR1 is MGHDK and CDR2 SYGVNS. The V end lost 7 bases, the J end lost 11 bases, and 20 bases lay between the germline ends. CDR3 length: 13 residues. The CDR3 region has the DNA TGTGCCAGCATGGTCGGGACCGGTAATGAGCAGTACTTC. Translating it yields CASMVGTGNEQYF.

The rearrangement links TRBV5-1 to TRBJ2-3; a weak D match, TRBD1 (5 bases). Deletions cut 0 bases from V and 0 bases from J, with 11 bases between. Germline CDR1 is SGHRS and CDR2 is YFSETQ. The CDR3 length is 16 residues. The CDR3: CASSLVGRASTDTQYF. As DNA, the CDR3 is TGCGCCAGCAGCTTGGTTGGCAGGGCTAGCACAGATACGCAGTATTTT.

The CDR3 DNA follows: TGCGCCAGCAGAATACCAGGCAGGAAAGGTTTGATAACCGGGGAGCTGTTTTTT. Translated: CASRIPGRKGLITGELFF. The chain carries TRBV4-1 and TRBJ2-2; D gene uncertain. Germline V lookup: CDR1 MGHRA, CDR2 YSYEKL. The V gene lost 6 bases and the J gene lost 5 bases, with 25 bases spanning the gap. The CDR3 runs to 18 residues.

The gene calls are TRBV6-6 and TRBJ1-4; D unresolved. The V end lost 0 bases, the J end lost 4 bases, and 9 bases lay between the germline ends. Germline CDR1 MNHNY, CDR2 SVGAGI (reference sequence). The CDR3 sequence is 15 residues long. For the CDR3, the DNA is TGTGCCAGCAGTTACTCTGGAAGGAATAATGAAAAACTGTTTTTT. Protein: CASSYSGRNNEKLFF.

V gene TRBV7-6 combines with J gene TRBJ2-3, with D uncertain. Deletions cut 8 bases from V and 2 bases from J, with 14 bases between. This CDR3 spans 14 amino acids. Germline CDR1 and CDR2: SGHVS and FNYEAQ. The CDR3 protein is CASGEARATDTQYF. The CDR3 nucleotides read TGTGCCAGCGGGGAAGCAAGGGCCACAGATACGCAGTATTTT.

The V and J genes are TRBV9 and TRBJ1-2; 8 positions match TRBD1. Per the germline V gene, CDR1 is SGDLS and CDR2 is YYNGEE. This CDR3 comprises 14 residues. The J segment lost 5 bases and the V segment lost 4 bases, leaving 7 bases of the junction unmatched. The CDR3 loop is CASSNDRGGYGYTF. The CDR3 DNA reads as TGTGCCAGCAGCAACGACAGGGGAGGGTATGGCTACACCTTC.

This clonotype was recorded a few times. The V and J genes are TRBV10-3 and TRBJ1-1, with a possible D match to TRBD1 (5 bases). V was cut by 7 bases and J by 2 bases, with 11 bases left in between. The CDR3 loop spans 13 amino acids. From germline, CDR1 is ENHRY and CDR2 SYGVKD. The CDR3 DNA reads TGTGCCATCACTCCCAGGGACAACACTGAAGCTTTCTTT. Its translation: CAITPRDNTEAFF.

This clonotype was seen many times. This chain joins TRBV7-9 and TRBJ1-6; 12 bases agree with TRBD1. V gave up 6 bases and J gave up 7 bases; unmatched junction bases: 4. CDR1 SEHNR and CDR2 FQNEAQ come from the germline V gene (reference sequence). The CDR3 runs to 15 residues. CDR3 sequence reads: CASRSGTGGNSPLHF. CDR3 bases: TGTGCCAGCAGGTCCGGGACAGGGGGCAATTCACCCCTCCACTTT.

This clonotype occurred a few times. The CDR3 DNA reads TGTGCCAGCAGTTACTCGCAGAACTCCTACAATGAGCAGTTCTTC. Translation: CASSYSQNSYNEQFF. The chain recombines TRBV6-2 or TRBV6-3 with TRBJ2-1; D ambiguous. The CDR3 is 15 amino acids. Germline CDR1 and CDR2: MNHEY and SVGEGT. The V end lost 0 bases, the J end lost 0 bases, and 6 bases lay between the germline ends.

This clonotype was counted between two and nine times. CDR3 bases: TGCAGTGCAAGACGGCTAGCGGGAGCCGAGCAGTACTTC. Its translation: CSARRLAGAEQYF. The chain links TRBV20-1 to TRBJ2-5, with 10 bases lining up with TRBD2. The J call may be wrong; the DNA end is better matched by TRBJ2-7. The germline gives CDR1 DFQATT, CDR2 SNEGSKA (reference sequence). The CDR3 covers 13 residues.

The chain has TRBV6-5 and TRBJ1-2; possibly TRBD1 for D (5 bases). Germline V gene data show CDR1 as MNHEY and CDR2 as SVGAGI. The V end was cut by 4 bases, the J end by 3 bases, with 12 bases between. This CDR3 spans 14 amino acids. CDR3 nucleotides: TGTGCCAGCAGTTCCAGGGAAGTATACTATGGCTACACCTTC. Protein: CASSSREVYYGYTF.

The J gene is TRBJ2-5, the V gene TRBV12-3 or TRBV12-4; D unresolved. The CDR3 totals 13 residues. Trimming stripped 5 bases from V and 3 bases from J, with 10 bases between. CDR3 loop: CASSPDSEETQYF. The CDR3 DNA sequence: TGTGCCAGCAGTCCAGACTCGGAAGAGACCCAGTACTTC.

This clonotype was observed a few times. The chain has TRBV27 and TRBJ2-3; D is possibly TRBD1 or TRBD2 (5 bases each). Between the trimmed V and J ends, which lost 3 bases and 4 bases, there was a span of 11 bases. Germline CDR1 reads MNHEY; CDR2 reads SMNVEV (reference sequence). The CDR3 contains 14 residues. The CDR3 DNA is TGTGCCAGCAGTTTGGGGGTAAACCCAGATACGCAGTATTTT. Translated, it gives CASSLGVNPDTQYF.

The chain carries TRBV27 and TRBJ1-2, with TRBD1 matching over 8 bases. Germline values: CDR1 MNHEY, CDR2 SMNVEV (reference sequence). After removal of 3 bases from V and 6 bases from J, the junction contained 6 bases not matched to a gene. CDR3 length: 14 amino acids. Written as DNA, the CDR3 is TGTGCCAGCAGTTTCGGACAGGGAATCAATGGCTACACCTTC. It translates to CASSFGQGINGYTF.

This CDR3 reads CASSEVGTAYGYTF. As DNA, the CDR3 is TGTGCCAGCAGTGAAGTGGGGACAGCCTATGGCTACACCTTC. The chain couples TRBV2 to TRBJ1-2, with 7 bases aligning to TRBD1. Germline V gene data show CDR1 as SNHLY and CDR2 as FYNNEI. The ends lost 1 base at V and 4 bases at J; junction bases unmatched: 3. The CDR3 totals 14 residues.

The chain couples TRBV6-1 to TRBJ2-3; 12 bases match TRBD2. The CDR3 totals 17 residues. Per the germline V gene, CDR1 is MNHNS and CDR2 is SASEGT. Trimming at V came to 3 bases and at J to 1 base, leaving 5 bases not matched to a gene. CDR3 region: CASSDSPSGGGTDTQYF. The CDR3 DNA reads TGTGCCAGCAGTGATTCACCTAGCGGGGGGGGCACAGATACGCAGTATTTT.

The chain employs TRBV3-1 and TRBJ1-1, with D tentatively TRBD1 (6 bases). This CDR3 comprises 14 residues. V dropped 3 bases and J dropped 4 bases, with 12 bases sitting between them. Germline V gene data show CDR1 as LGHDT and CDR2 as YNNKEL (reference sequence). CDR3 region: CASSHRGPSTEAFF. DNA of the CDR3: TGTGCCAGCAGCCACAGGGGCCCGAGCACTGAAGCTTTCTTT.

This clonotype was counted between two and nine times. CDR3 nucleotides: TGTGCCAGCAGCGACGGACAGGGGGTTTACTCTGGGGCCAACGTCCTGACTTTC. As protein: CASSDGQGVYSGANVLTF. The rearrangement links TRBV9 to TRBJ2-6; 10 positions match TRBD1. The germline V gene encodes CDR1 SGDLS and CDR2 YYNGEE. CDR3 length equals 18 residues. Losses at the gene ends were 3 bases for V and 0 bases for J; bases not matched to a gene: 6.

This chain uses TRBV9 with TRBJ2-1; 8 nucleotides match TRBD2. The CDR3 totals 15 residues. Germline V gives CDR1 SGDLS, CDR2 YYNGEE. J gave up 7 bases and V 1 base, and 7 bases lay outside the gene matches. CDR3 nucleotides: TGTGCCAGCAGCGTATCACTAGCGGAGGTTAATGAGCAGTTCTTC. Translated: CASSVSLAEVNEQFF. The full variable domain, in which reference TRBV9 and TRBJ2-1 provide the parts outside the CDR3, is DSGVTQTPKHLITATGQRVTLRCSPRSGDLSVYWYQQSLDQGLQFLIQYYNGEERAKGNILERFSAQQFPDLHSELNLSSLELGDSALYFCASSVSLAEVNEQFFGPGTRLTVL.

There are a few counts of this clonotype. J is TRBJ2-3 and V is TRBV4-2, with D possibly matching TRBD2 (6 bases). The CDR3 contains 17 residues. CDR1 and CDR2 from the germline V gene are LGHNA and YNFKEQ. The V gene lost 0 bases and the J gene lost 0 bases, with 13 bases spanning the gap. CDR3 amino acids: CASSQDPSETSTDTQYF. CDR3 sequence (DNA): TGTGCCAGCAGCCAAGACCCTAGCGAGACTAGCACAGATACGCAGTATTTT.

J is TRBJ1-2 and V is TRBV7-3; unclear D gene. The V and J ends lost 1 base and 8 bases respectively, with 11 bases between them. This CDR3 has 13 residues. Germline V gene lookup returns CDR1 SGHTA and CDR2 FQGTGA. CDR3 loop: CASSLNGLEGYTF. The CDR3 bases are TGTGCCAGCAGCTTAAACGGGTTAGAGGGCTACACCTTC.